This TCR beta chain was identified in a study of OX40 agonist ivuxolimab in advanced cancers. The overall study: Three patients got partial responses; one had hepatocellular carcinoma and two had cutaneous melanoma.

Clones were read by immunoSEQ multiplex PCR, and TCRdb kept only the in-frame ones, dropping some. The table includes 80,000 to 100,000 clones, 85% to 95% detected once. Study observations and caveats: The mean number of expanded clones was higher in CD8+ T cells than in CD4+.

Germline V gene lookup returns CDR1 SGHRS and CDR2 YFSETQ. The ends lost 0 bases at V and 5 bases at J; junction bases unmatched: 6. This CDR3 is built from 17 residues. Comment on this clone: Its antigen remains unknown.

This rearrangement joins TRBV5-1 to TRBJ2-5; 14 bases fit TRBD2. The sequence derives from an adult with an advanced solid tumor such as melanoma, head and neck, liver or kidney cancer. Sequencing used CD4+ or CD8+ T cells sorted from blood, obtained in a trial of the OX40 agonist ivuxolimab. DNA of the CDR3: TGCGCCAGCAGCTTGGGGACTAGCGGGGGGCAACGTGAGACCCAGTACTTC. Amino acid sequence: CASSLGTSGGQRETQYF. The full variable domain, rest sourced from reference TRBV5-1 and TRBJ2-5, is KAGVTQTPRYLIKTRGQQVTLSCSPISGHRSVSWYQQTPGQGLQFLFEYFSETQRNKGNFPGRFSGRQFSNSRSEMNVSTLELGDSALYLCASSLGTSGGQRETQYFGPGTRLLVL.